The next 13 T cell receptor beta chains were all read from a single sample in a study of identifying expanded T cells in peripheral blood. The method was immunoSEQ multiplex PCR; TCRdb's version includes in-frame clones alone and lacks a portion of them. The sample consists of 85,000 to 120,000 clones, approximately 90% of them appearing once. Sequencing was carried out using blood. Source of these receptors: a person aged 18 to 75 in good health.

V usage is TRBV27 and J usage is TRBJ2-5; D remains ambiguous. This CDR3 has 15 residues. Germline V gene data show CDR1 as MNHEY and CDR2 as SMNVEV (reference sequence). The germline V and J ends were trimmed by 9 bases and 1 base, with 18 bases remaining between them. CDR3 in amino acids: CASGVLKPSQETQYF. As DNA, the CDR3 is TGTGCCAGTGGGGTATTGAAGCCAAGCCAAGAGACCCAGTACTTC.

The CDR3 bases are TGTGCCAGCAGTCGCGCGCTAGCAGATACGCAGTATTTT. It specifies CASSRALADTQYF. The rearrangement uses TRBV5-6 and TRBJ2-3; no clear D. The CDR3 extends over 13 amino acids. Trimming left V 5 bases short and J 4 bases short, with 11 bases between. Germline lookup yields CDR1 SGHDT and CDR2 YYEEEE. Based on the CDR3 plus reference TRBV5-6 and TRBJ2-3, the full variable domain is DAGVTQSPTHLIKTRGQQVTLRCSPKSGHDTVSWYQQALGQGPQFIFQYYEEEERQRGNFPDRFSGHQFPNYSSELNVNALLLGDSALYLCASSRALADTQYFGPGTRLTVL.

J is TRBJ2-7 and V is TRBV7-3; possible D gene TRBD1, 5 bases. CDR1 and CDR2 from the germline V gene are SGHTA and FQGTGA. This CDR3 contains 14 residues. Trimming removed 5 bases from V and 3 bases from J, with 14 bases in between. Here the CDR3 DNA reads TGTGCCAGCAGCGGCCAGGGAATCGGCTACGAGCAGTACTTC. Protein: CASSGQGIGYEQYF. The variable domain in full, with the rest retrieved from reference TRBV7-3 and TRBJ2-7, is GAGVSQTPSNKVTEKGKYVELRCDPISGHTALYWYRQSLGQGPEFLIYFQGTGAADDSGLPNDRFFAVRPEGSVSTLKIQRTERGDSAVYLCASSGQGIGYEQYFGPGTRLTVT.

This clone was picked up a small number of times. The J gene is TRBJ2-6, the V gene TRBV11-3; 8 positions agree with TRBD1. This CDR3 is 17 amino acids long. Trimming took 4 bases from V and 0 from J; bases not matched to a gene: 5. CDR1 SGHNT and CDR2 YENEEA come from the germline V gene. Here the CDR3 reads CASSSGQGDSGANVLTF. The CDR3 region has the DNA TGTGCCAGCAGCTCAGGACAGGGCGACTCTGGGGCCAACGTCCTGACTTTC. The entire variable domain, with the rest obtained from reference TRBV11-3 and TRBJ2-6, is as follows: EAGVVQSPRYKIIEKKQPVAFWCNPISGHNTLYWYLQNLGQGPELLIRYENEEAVDDSQLPKDRFSAERLKGVDSTLKIQPAELGDSAVYLCASSSGQGDSGANVLTFGAGSRLTVL.

This clone has a handful of counts. This chain uses TRBV11-2 with TRBJ1-1, with D uncertain. The V end was cut by 1 base, the J end by 1 base, with 7 bases between. The CDR3 contains 14 residues. The germline gives CDR1 SGHAT, CDR2 FQNNGV. This chain's CDR3 is CASSLVWGNTEAFF. Written as DNA, the CDR3 is TGTGCCAGCAGCTTAGTATGGGGGAACACTGAAGCTTTCTTT.

This sequence joins TRBV29-1 and TRBJ2-3, with no clear D. V lost 4 bases to trimming and J lost 0 bases, with 8 bases between them. The V gene's germline CDR1 is SQVTM and CDR2 ANQGSEA. The CDR3 contains 13 residues. The CDR3 nucleotides are TGCAGCGTTGCCCAGACTAGCACAGATACGCAGTATTTT. This translates into CSVAQTSTDTQYF.

The CDR3 region is CASSFSQGAYEQYF. DNA of the CDR3: TGTGCCAGCAGCTTTTCACAGGGGGCCTACGAGCAGTACTTC. The rearrangement joins TRBV5-4 to TRBJ2-7; the match to TRBD1 covers 8 bases. The length of the CDR3 is 14 residues. From germline, CDR1 is SGHNT and CDR2 YYREEE (reference sequence). The V and J ends lost 2 bases and 2 bases, in that order; junction bases with no gene match: 3.

The CDR3 here is CASSQGRASGGNEQFF. CDR3 coding DNA: TGCGCCAGCAGCCAAGGACGCGCTAGCGGGGGCAATGAGCAGTTCTTC. The chain employs TRBV4-1 and TRBJ2-1; 10 bases line up with TRBD2. The V and J ends lost 1 base and 6 bases, in that order; junction bases with no gene match: 6. The CDR3 runs to 16 residues. Germline lookup yields CDR1 MGHRA and CDR2 YSYEKL.

The chain links TRBV29-1 to TRBJ2-1, with 8 positions matching TRBD1. With 7 bases clipped from V and 1 base from J, the junction kept 3 bases outside the gene matches. CDR3 length: 13 amino acids. The germline V gene encodes CDR1 SQVTM and CDR2 ANQGSEA. The CDR3 bases are TGCAGCGGCGGACAGGGTTCCTACAATGAGCAGTTCTTC. Residues: CSGGQGSYNEQFF.

This clone was counted a single time. The chain couples TRBV11-2 to TRBJ1-2; D is undetermined. V was cut by 2 bases and J by 4 bases, with 8 bases left in between. The CDR3 runs 13 residues. The V gene's germline CDR1 is SGHAT and CDR2 FQNNGV. CDR3 in amino acids: CASSLSGSYGYTF. CDR3 DNA: TGTGCCAGCAGCTTAAGCGGTAGCTATGGCTACACCTTC.

The V and J genes are TRBV7-9 and TRBJ1-2, with TRBD1 identical over 7 bases. CDR1 and CDR2 (germline): SEHNR, FQNEAQ (reference sequence). This CDR3 has 15 residues. The trim removed 5 bases at V and 1 base at J, leaving 7 bases unmatched. The CDR3 loop reads CASSNPGTDNYGYTF. The CDR3, as DNA: TGTGCCAGCAGCAACCCCGGGACAGATAACTATGGCTACACCTTC.

CDR3 nucleotides: TGTGCCAGCAGCTTGGCCGACGGACAGAGCATCGAAAAACTGTTTTTT. This gives the protein CASSLADGQSIEKLFF. This chain links TRBV5-4 with TRBJ1-4; possible D gene TRBD1, 6 bases. Germline values: CDR1 SGHNT, CDR2 YYREEE (reference sequence). Between the trimmed V and J ends, which lost 0 bases and 8 bases, there was a span of 17 bases. CDR3 length equals 16 residues.

This clone was seen once. This chain's CDR3 is CASSSNRGAEAFF. As DNA, the CDR3 is TGTGCCAGCAGCTCAAACAGGGGCGCTGAAGCTTTCTTT. This rearrangement joins TRBV7-8 to TRBJ1-1; 7 bases are a match to TRBD1. J was trimmed by 6 bases and V by 4 bases; bases with no gene match: 5. This CDR3 is 13 amino acids long. Germline-derived CDR1 and CDR2 are SGHVS and FQNEAQ.